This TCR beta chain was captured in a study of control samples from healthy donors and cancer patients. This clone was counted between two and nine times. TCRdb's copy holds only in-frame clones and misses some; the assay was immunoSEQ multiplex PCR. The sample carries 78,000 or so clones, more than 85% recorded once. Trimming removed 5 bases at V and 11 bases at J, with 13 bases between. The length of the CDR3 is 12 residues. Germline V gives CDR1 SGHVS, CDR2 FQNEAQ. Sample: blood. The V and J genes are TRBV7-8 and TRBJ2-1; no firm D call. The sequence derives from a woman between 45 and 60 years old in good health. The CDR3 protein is CASSPLYPKQFF. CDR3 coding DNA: TGTGCCAGCAGCCCCCTGTACCCTAAGCAGTTCTTC.